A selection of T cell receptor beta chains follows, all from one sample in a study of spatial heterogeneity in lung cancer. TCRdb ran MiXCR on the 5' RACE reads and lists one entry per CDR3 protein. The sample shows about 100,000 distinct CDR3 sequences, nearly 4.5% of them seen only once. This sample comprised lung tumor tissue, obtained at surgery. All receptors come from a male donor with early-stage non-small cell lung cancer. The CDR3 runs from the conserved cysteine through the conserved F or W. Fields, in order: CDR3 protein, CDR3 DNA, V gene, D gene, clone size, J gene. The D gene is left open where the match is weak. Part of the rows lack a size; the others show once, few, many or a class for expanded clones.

CDR3 protein: CASSLIYGNQANVLTF; CDR3 DNA: TGTGCCAGCAGCTTAATTTACGGAAACCAGGCCAACGTCCTGACTTTC; V gene: TRBV13; D gene: NA; clone size: NA; J gene: TRBJ2-6
CDR3 protein: CASSLGSDTDTQYF; CDR3 DNA: TGTGCCAGCAGCCTCGGCTCCGACACAGATACGCAGTATTTT; V gene: TRBV11-2; D gene: NA; clone size: many; J gene: TRBJ2-3
CDR3 protein: CASSPNPGGDETQYF; CDR3 DNA: TGCGCCAGCAGCCCAAACCCAGGGGGCGACGAGACCCAGTACTTC; V gene: TRBV5-1; D gene: TRBD1; clone size: many; J gene: TRBJ2-5
CDR3 protein: CATERGNTEAFF; CDR3 DNA: TGTGCCACCGAGCGCGGGAACACTGAAGCTTTCTTT; V gene: TRBV6-1; D gene: NA; clone size: NA; J gene: TRBJ1-1
CDR3 protein: CASARDPFNQPQHF; CDR3 DNA: TGCGCCAGCGCCCGGGACCCCTTCAATCAGCCCCAGCATTTT; V gene: TRBV10-2; D gene: NA; clone size: many; J gene: TRBJ1-5
CDR3 protein: CSAPVADSSYNEQFF; CDR3 DNA: TGCAGTGCTCCGGTGGCGGATAGCTCCTACAATGAGCAGTTCTTC; V gene: TRBV20-1; D gene: NA; clone size: many; J gene: TRBJ2-1
CDR3 protein: CASRTLGSEAFF; CDR3 DNA: TGTGCCAGCAGAACTCTCGGGTCGGAAGCTTTCTTT; V gene: TRBV12-3/TRBV12-4; D gene: NA; clone size: many; J gene: TRBJ1-1
CDR3 protein: CASSQYLAGGPYEQFF; CDR3 DNA: TGCGCCAGCAGCCAATACTTAGCGGGAGGGCCCTATGAGCAGTTCTTC; V gene: TRBV4-1; D gene: TRBD2; clone size: few; J gene: TRBJ2-1
CDR3 protein: CASTPGGSLTGYTF; CDR3 DNA: TGTGCCAGCACTCCGGGAGGGAGTCTCACGGGCTACACCTTC; V gene: TRBV11-2; D gene: NA; clone size: many; J gene: TRBJ1-2
CDR3 protein: CASRRDVSSYNSPLHF; CDR3 DNA: TGTGCCAGCAGACGGGACGTCAGCTCCTATAATTCACCCCTCCACTTT; V gene: TRBV6-5; D gene: NA; clone size: few; J gene: TRBJ1-6
CDR3 protein: CSARDPGGSNYGYTF; CDR3 DNA: TGCAGTGCTAGAGATCCGGGAGGATCTAACTATGGCTACACCTTC; V gene: TRBV20-1; D gene: NA; clone size: few; J gene: TRBJ1-2
CDR3 protein: CASRVGSSTDTQYF; CDR3 DNA: TGTGCCAGCAGGGTCGGGAGCAGCACAGATACGCAGTATTTT; V gene: TRBV7-8; D gene: NA; clone size: once; J gene: TRBJ2-3
CDR3 protein: CSVEDRTVREQYF; CDR3 DNA: TGCAGCGTTGAGGACAGGACGGTACGTGAGCAGTACTTC; V gene: TRBV29-1; D gene: TRBD1; clone size: many; J gene: TRBJ2-7
CDR3 protein: CASSLESGRYPNEQFF; CDR3 DNA: TGTGCCAGCAGTTTAGAAAGCGGGAGGTACCCCAATGAGCAGTTCTTC; V gene: TRBV27; D gene: TRBD2; clone size: many; J gene: TRBJ2-1
CDR3 protein: CSARPDRARNEQFF; CDR3 DNA: TGCAGTGCTAGGCCAGACAGGGCTCGGAATGAGCAGTTCTTC; V gene: TRBV20-1; D gene: TRBD1; clone size: few; J gene: TRBJ2-1
CDR3 protein: CASSLGQADTQYF; CDR3 DNA: TGTGCCAGCAGCTTAGGACAGGCTGATACGCAGTATTTT; V gene: TRBV7-2; D gene: NA; clone size: many; J gene: TRBJ2-3
CDR3 protein: CSVDHPGPDTQYF; CDR3 DNA: TGCAGCGTTGATCATCCGGGTCCAGATACGCAGTATTTT; V gene: TRBV29-1; D gene: NA; clone size: NA; J gene: TRBJ2-3
CDR3 protein: CATSRGTGRNQPQHF; CDR3 DNA: TGTGCCACCAGCAGAGGGACAGGACGTAATCAGCCCCAGCATTTT; V gene: TRBV15; D gene: TRBD1; clone size: many; J gene: TRBJ1-5
CDR3 protein: CASSFTGVNYEQYF; CDR3 DNA: TGTGCCAGCAGCTTTACCGGGGTTAACTACGAGCAGTACTTC; V gene: TRBV7-9; D gene: NA; clone size: many; J gene: TRBJ2-7
CDR3 protein: CASSLGSPGNSPLHF; CDR3 DNA: TGTGCCAGCAGCTTAGGTAGTCCGGGGAACTCACCCCTCCACTTT; V gene: TRBV7-8; D gene: NA; clone size: many; J gene: TRBJ1-6
CDR3 protein: CASSSKTANYGYTF; CDR3 DNA: TGTGCCAGCAGCTCAAAGACAGCTAACTATGGCTACACCTTC; V gene: TRBV7-2; D gene: NA; clone size: few; J gene: TRBJ1-2
CDR3 protein: CASSQLDGSDTQYF; CDR3 DNA: TGTGCCAGCAGCCAGCTAGACGGATCAGATACGCAGTATTTT; V gene: TRBV14; D gene: NA; clone size: many; J gene: TRBJ2-3
CDR3 protein: CSAKMSSEKLFF; CDR3 DNA: TGCAGTGCCAAGATGTCGAGCGAAAAACTGTTTTTT; V gene: TRBV20-1; D gene: NA; clone size: many; J gene: TRBJ1-4
CDR3 protein: CASSLVFREQFF; CDR3 DNA: TGTGCCAGCAGCTTGGTTTTCCGTGAGCAGTTCTTC; V gene: TRBV11-2; D gene: NA; clone size: NA; J gene: TRBJ2-1
CDR3 protein: CASSPREGGQPQHF; CDR3 DNA: TGCGCCAGCAGCCCCAGGGAAGGGGGACAGCCCCAGCATTTT; V gene: TRBV5-1; D gene: NA; clone size: many; J gene: TRBJ1-5
CDR3 protein: CASSLTGLGQNEKLFF; CDR3 DNA: TGCGCCAGCAGCCTGACAGGTTTGGGTCAGAATGAAAAACTGTTTTTT; V gene: TRBV5-1; D gene: NA; clone size: many; J gene: TRBJ1-4
CDR3 protein: CASSRGWRPPDTQYF; CDR3 DNA: TGTGCCAGCAGCCGTGGCTGGCGACCCCCAGATACGCAGTATTTT; V gene: TRBV3-1; D gene: NA; clone size: few; J gene: TRBJ2-3